Following are 18 T cell receptor beta chains from one sample sequenced in a study of T cell changes during pregnancy in multiple sclerosis. Clones were sequenced by immunoSEQ multiplex PCR, and TCRdb holds only the in-frame ones, with some missing. Found here are under 80,000 clones, 90% to 95% of them singletons; the top ten hold under 0.6%. The sequences come from CD4+ T cells from peripheral blood mononuclear cells, collected in the second trimester of pregnancy. These receptors came from a female donor with multiple sclerosis, enrolled in a pregnancy study.

The rearrangement links TRBV4-1 to TRBJ1-4; D is perhaps TRBD1 (6 bases). This CDR3 comprises 16 residues. V lost 1 base to trimming and J lost 4 bases, with 13 bases between them. Germline V lookup: CDR1 MGHRA, CDR2 YSYEKL. CDR3 residues: CASSQGGRQDNEKLFF. DNA for the CDR3: TGCGCCAGCAGCCAAGGAGGTCGACAGGATAATGAAAAACTGTTTTTT.

This clone was recorded once. The rearrangement joins TRBV5-4 to TRBJ2-3; D perhaps matches TRBD1 (6 bases). Germline V lookup: CDR1 SGHNT, CDR2 YYREEE (reference sequence). The CDR3 spans 17 residues. Trimming took 5 bases from V and 0 from J, leaving 19 bases between them. Written as DNA, the CDR3 is TGTGCCAGCAGTCTCGATAGGGGGTTCTCTAGCACAGATACGCAGTATTTT. It is translated as CASSLDRGFSSTDTQYF.

The chain joins TRBV2 to TRBJ2-2; TRBD2 agrees at 8 bases. The V gene's germline CDR1 is SNHLY and CDR2 FYNNEI. The ends lost 3 bases at V and 6 bases at J; junction bases unmatched: 9. The CDR3 spans 16 residues. The CDR3 sequence is CASSDRTSIRSGELFF. The CDR3 region has the DNA TGTGCCAGCAGTGATAGGACTAGCATACGTTCCGGGGAGCTGTTTTTT.

The DNA of the CDR3 is TGTGCCAGCAGTTATGAGGGTCGCTATGGCTACACCTTC. It specifies CASSYEGRYGYTF. V usage is TRBV6-5 and J usage is TRBJ1-2; D unclear. The V gene's germline CDR1 is MNHEY and CDR2 SVGAGI. The CDR3 loop spans 13 amino acids. V lost 3 bases to trimming and J lost 4 bases, with 9 bases between them.

V is TRBV7-2 and J is TRBJ1-2; TRBD1 matches 7 bases. This CDR3 is built from 15 residues. V gave up 5 bases and J gave up 8 bases; unmatched junction bases: 14. Germline V gene sequence: CDR1 SGHTA, CDR2 FQGNSA. In DNA form, the CDR3 reads TGTGCCAGCAGCCGGAACGACAGGGTCGGAAGAGGCTACACCTTC. Amino acid sequence: CASSRNDRVGRGYTF. Filled out from reference TRBV7-2 and TRBJ1-2, the complete variable domain reads GAGVSQSPSNKVTEKGKDVELRCDPISGHTALYWYRQSLGQGLEFLIYFQGNSAPDKSGLPSDRFSAERTGGSVSTLTIQRTQQEDSAVYLCASSRNDRVGRGYTFGSGTRLTVV.

The rearrangement links TRBV29-1 to TRBJ1-5, with D possibly matching TRBD1 (5 bases). This CDR3 spans 12 amino acids. Trimming pared 7 bases from V and 4 bases from J, leaving 11 bases between. Germline values: CDR1 SQVTM, CDR2 ANQGSEA. CDR3 loop: CSAGGGNQPQHF. The CDR3, as DNA: TGCAGCGCCGGGGGGGGGAATCAGCCCCAGCATTTT.

CDR3 sequence: CASSFRGQESEPQHF. CDR3 DNA: TGTGCCAGCAGTTTCAGGGGGCAAGAATCAGAGCCCCAGCATTTT. The V gene is TRBV6-6, the J gene TRBJ1-5; 8 nucleotides agree with TRBD1. CDR1 and CDR2 (germline): MNHNY, SVGAGI (reference sequence). J lost 8 bases, V lost 4 bases, and 10 bases had no gene match. The CDR3 extends over 15 amino acids.

This chain joins TRBV9 and TRBJ1-2; D gene uncertain. Trimming pared 1 base from V and 7 bases from J, leaving 11 bases between. The CDR3 is 13 residues long. The germline V gene has CDR1 SGDLS and CDR2 YYNGEE. CDR3 residues: CASSVSQEGGYTF. CDR3 bases: TGTGCCAGCAGCGTAAGCCAGGAAGGTGGCTACACCTTC. Supplemented by reference TRBV9 and TRBJ1-2, the full variable domain reads DSGVTQTPKHLITATGQRVTLRCSPRSGDLSVYWYQQSLDQGLQFLIQYYNGEERAKGNILERFSAQQFPDLHSELNLSSLELGDSALYFCASSVSQEGGYTFGSGTRLTVV.

The chain uses TRBV2 and TRBJ1-1, with a tentative D call TRBD1 (5 bases). V lost 6 bases and J 4 bases, leaving 15 bases between the germline ends. CDR3 length: 14 residues. The germline V gene encodes CDR1 SNHLY and CDR2 FYNNEI. CDR3 nucleotide sequence: TGTGCCAGCAGGGTTGATGGAGGGGCCACTGAAGCTTTCTTT. Translation: CASRVDGGATEAFF. Using reference TRBV2 and TRBJ1-1 for the parts outside the CDR3, the full variable domain is EPEVTQTPSHQVTQMGQEVILRCVPISNHLYFYWYRQILGQKVEFLVSFYNNEISEKSEIFDDQFSVERPDGSNFTLKIRSTKLEDSAMYFCASRVDGGATEAFFGQGTRLTVV.

The V gene is TRBV15, the J gene TRBJ2-3; 10 positions match TRBD1. This CDR3 has 17 amino acids. V lost 0 bases to trimming and J lost 1 base; unmatched junction nucleotides: 4. Germline assignment: CDR1 LNHNV and CDR2 YYDKDF (reference sequence). CDR3 in amino acids: CATSRENGQGGTDTQYF. The CDR3 DNA reads TGTGCCACCAGCAGAGAAAACGGACAGGGGGGCACAGATACGCAGTATTTT.

The sample holds one count of this clone. The chain uses TRBV28 and TRBJ1-1; tentatively, D is TRBD1 (5 bases). Germline values: CDR1 MDHEN, CDR2 SYDVKM. Trimming took off 2 bases at V and 1 base at J, with 11 bases between the two ends. The CDR3 consists of 15 residues. Written as DNA, the CDR3 is TGTGCCAGCAGTTTAGCCGGAACAGGGAACACTGAAGCTTTCTTT. Residues: CASSLAGTGNTEAFF.

The rearrangement joins TRBV11-2 to TRBJ2-1; 8 bases agree with TRBD2. Germline CDR1 is SGHAT and CDR2 is FQNNGV. The CDR3 length is 14 residues. The V segment lost 6 bases and the J segment 6 bases; nucleotides outside the gene matches: 7. CDR3 sequence (DNA): TGTGCCAGCAGAGAAGCGGGAGCGGGCAATGAGCAGTTCTTC. It translates to CASREAGAGNEQFF.

V gene TRBV28 combines with J gene TRBJ2-5; a possible D gene is TRBD1 (5 bases). V was pared by 7 bases and J by 2 bases, with 11 bases between. The CDR3 sequence is 13 residues long. The germline V gene has CDR1 MDHEN and CDR2 SYDVKM. The DNA for the CDR3 is TGTGCCAGCACCCCAGGGCGTCAAGAGACCCAGTACTTC. Protein product: CASTPGRQETQYF.

The V gene is TRBV7-2, the J gene TRBJ2-3; 9 bases line up with TRBD1. Trimming removed 3 bases from V and 4 bases from J; junction bases left unmatched: 5. CDR1 and CDR2 (germline): SGHTA, FQGNSA. The CDR3 loop spans 15 amino acids. Written as DNA, the CDR3 is TGTGCCAGCAGCTTTCGCGGACAGGGGCCAGATACGCAGTATTTT. Translated, it gives CASSFRGQGPDTQYF.

The chain employs TRBV27 and TRBJ2-5, with 11 bases fitting TRBD2. CDR1 MNHEY and CDR2 SMNVEV come from the germline V gene (reference sequence). Trimming at V came to 3 bases and at J to 5 bases, leaving 11 bases not matched to a gene. The CDR3 is 17 amino acids. CDR3 sequence: CASSFGLTSGTQETQYF. The CDR3, as DNA: TGTGCCAGCAGTTTCGGGTTGACTAGCGGGACTCAGGAGACCCAGTACTTC.

CDR3 residues: CAWGDSYEQYF. The CDR3 DNA follows: TGTGCCTGGGGTGACAGCTACGAGCAGTACTTC. This chain uses TRBV30 with TRBJ2-7; possible D gene TRBD1, 5 bases. Deletions cut 5 bases from V and 3 bases from J, with 8 bases between. This CDR3 is 11 amino acids long. Germline V gene sequence: CDR1 GTSNPN, CDR2 SVGIG (reference sequence).

The V and J genes are TRBV27 and TRBJ2-5, with 8 bases matching TRBD1. The germline CDR1 and CDR2 sequences are MNHEY and SMNVEV (reference sequence). The CDR3 is 15 amino acids. With V trimmed by 3 bases and J by 4 bases, 7 bases remained unmatched. The CDR3: CASSFTGTGGETQYF. Here the CDR3 DNA reads TGTGCCAGCAGTTTCACCGGGACAGGAGGAGAGACCCAGTACTTC.

The chain couples TRBV2 to TRBJ1-5, with a weak D call TRBD1 (6 bases). V was shortened by 0 bases and J by 6 bases, with 30 bases between the two germline ends. Germline V gene data show CDR1 as SNHLY and CDR2 as FYNNEI. CDR3 length: 21 residues. This chain's CDR3 is CASSEATWWGTKTPGGQPQHF. Here the CDR3 DNA reads TGTGCCAGCAGTGAAGCGACGTGGTGGGGGACAAAAACCCCGGGCGGTCAGCCCCAGCATTTT. Full variable domain (outside the CDR3, taken from reference TRBV2 and TRBJ1-5): EPEVTQTPSHQVTQMGQEVILRCVPISNHLYFYWYRQILGQKVEFLVSFYNNEISEKSEIFDDQFSVERPDGSNFTLKIRSTKLEDSAMYFCASSEATWWGTKTPGGQPQHFGDGTRLSIL.